This is a list of T cell receptor beta chains from one sample in a study of CD8+ T cells in alopecia areata. Only in-frame clones appear in the TCRdb table, and some are missing; sequencing was by immunoSEQ multiplex PCR. The table lists over 150,000 clones, 58% of them singletons. The starting material was CD4+ T cells sorted from blood, obtained at week 24, from a patient treated with tofacitinib. These receptors all come from a human donor with alopecia areata. CDR3s include the opening cysteine and the closing phenylalanine or tryptophan. D genes are given only for firm matches. Clone size is given for some rows only: seen once, a few or many times, or a class if the clone is expanded.

V gene,clone size,D gene,J gene,CDR3 protein,CDR3 DNA
TRBV29-1,few,-,TRBJ2-1,CSGTKNGVNEQFF,TGCAGCGGAACGAAGAACGGAGTCAATGAGCAGTTCTTC
TRBV7-8,few,-,TRBJ2-1,CASTTEAPLNEQFF,TGTGCCAGCACCACCGAGGCCCCGCTCAATGAGCAGTTCTTC
TRBV9,few,-,TRBJ2-6,CASSAGTKYSGANVLTF,TGTGCCAGCAGCGCCGGAACCAAGTACTCTGGGGCCAACGTCCTGACTTTC
TRBV5-4,-,-,TRBJ2-7,CASSNTDSHYEQYF,TGTGCCAGCAGCAATACGGACAGCCATTACGAGCAGTACTTC
TRBV14,few,-,TRBJ1-1,CASSRRESTEAFF,TGTGCCAGCAGCCGCAGGGAATCCACTGAAGCTTTCTTT
TRBV2,-,TRBD2,TRBJ2-3,CASTSQPSGGTDTQYF,TGTGCCAGCACCTCCCAGCCTAGCGGGGGGACAGATACGCAGTATTTT
TRBV7-2,few,-,TRBJ1-1,CASSLGAGETEAFF,TGTGCCAGCAGCTTGGGTGCGGGGGAAACTGAAGCTTTCTTT
TRBV16,few,-,TRBJ1-2,CASSQSVGNYGYTF,TGTGCCAGCAGCCAATCGGTGGGAAACTATGGCTACACCTTC
TRBV10-3,-,-,TRBJ1-1,CAISEFNEGRLSEAFF,TGTGCCATCAGTGAGTTTAATGAGGGCAGGTTGTCTGAAGCTTTCTTT
TRBV25-1,-,-,TRBJ2-5,CASTLRGGAGPYQETQYF,TGTGCCAGCACACTTCGAGGAGGGGCGGGCCCGTACCAAGAGACCCAGTACTTC
TRBV30,-,TRBD1,TRBJ2-1,CAWSTGTGFYNEQFF,TGTGCCTGGAGTACCGGGACAGGGTTTTACAATGAGCAGTTCTTC
TRBV25-1,-,-,TRBJ2-7,CASSEWGRSYEQYF,TGTGCCAGCAGTGAATGGGGCAGATCCTACGAGCAGTACTTC
TRBV30,once,-,TRBJ2-7,CAWSVQGRGTQYF,TGTGCCTGGAGTGTTCAAGGTCGGGGGACTCAGTACTTC
TRBV5-4,-,TRBD1,TRBJ2-6,CASTTGTAFSGANVLTF,TGTGCCAGCACCACCGGGACAGCCTTCTCTGGGGCCAACGTCCTGACTTTC
TRBV5-1,-,-,TRBJ2-5,CASSADEETQYF,TGCGCCAGCAGCGCGGATGAGGAGACCCAGTACTTC
TRBV28,few,-,TRBJ2-5,CASYKETQYF,TGTGCCAGCTATAAAGAGACCCAGTACTTC
TRBV15,-,TRBD1,TRBJ1-5,CATSSTGRGSNQPQHF,TGTGCCACCAGCTCGACAGGGCGAGGAAGCAATCAGCCCCAGCATTTT
TRBV5-1,few,-,TRBJ1-1,CASSLDYTEAFF,TGCGCCAGCAGCTTGGATTACACTGAAGCTTTCTTT
TRBV5-1,few,TRBD1,TRBJ2-1,CASSPGTGSSYNEQFF,TGCGCCAGCAGCCCCGGGACAGGGAGCTCCTACAATGAGCAGTTCTTC
TRBV30,-,TRBD1,TRBJ1-5,CAWHTGGSNQPQHF,TGTGCCTGGCATACAGGGGGTTCAAATCAGCCCCAGCATTTT
TRBV6-6,-,-,TRBJ1-5,CASSYAQTDSNQPQHF,TGTGCCAGCAGTTACGCCCAGACGGATAGCAATCAGCCCCAGCATTTT
TRBV7-2,-,-,TRBJ1-1,CASSSIYGQLTEAFF,TGTGCCAGCAGCTCCATCTATGGACAGCTCACTGAAGCTTTCTTT